Listed below are T cell receptor beta chains from one sample, sequenced in a study of T-cell reconstitution after alpha-beta-depleted transplantation in children. TCRdb re-analysed the PCR reads in MiXCR, keeping a single row per CDR3 protein. This table has fewer than 400,000 distinct CDR3 sequences, around 25% appearing once. The material sequenced was PBMCs, mostly from graft donor cells, taken 180 days after TCRalphabeta/CD19-depleted stem cell transplant. Every receptor here comes from a male patient under 18 who had a stem cell transplant for acute lymphoblastic leukemia, so the T cells may come from the graft donor. Both conserved end residues are part of each CDR3. The order of the fields is D gene, clone size, J gene, V gene, CDR3 DNA, CDR3 protein. The D gene is left open where the match is weak. Clone size appears in some rows only: once, few, many, or a class for an expanded clone.

D gene: -; clone size: -; J gene: TRBJ1-1; V gene: TRBV24-1; CDR3 DNA: TGTGCCACCAGTGACCCGAACAGGGCGAACACTGAAGCTTTCTTT; CDR3 protein: CATSDPNRANTEAFF
D gene: -; clone size: -; J gene: TRBJ2-3; V gene: TRBV5-1; CDR3 DNA: TGCGCCAGCAGCATCGAACCCACAGGGATGGTGGGCACAGATACGCAGTATTTT; CDR3 protein: CASSIEPTGMVGTDTQYF
D gene: -; clone size: -; J gene: TRBJ2-4; V gene: TRBV4-1; CDR3 DNA: TGCGCCAGCAGCCAAGATTGGCAGTCCCTAGCCAAAAACATTCAGTACTTC; CDR3 protein: CASSQDWQSLAKNIQYF
D gene: TRBD2; clone size: few; J gene: TRBJ2-5; V gene: TRBV29-1; CDR3 DNA: TGCAGCGTGGCTGGACTAGCGGGTGAGCGGCACTTC; CDR3 protein: CSVAGLAGERHF
D gene: -; clone size: -; J gene: TRBJ2-1; V gene: TRBV30; CDR3 DNA: TGTGCCTGGAGTTTCACCGCCTACAATGAGCAGTTCTTC; CDR3 protein: CAWSFTAYNEQFF
D gene: -; clone size: few; J gene: TRBJ1-1; V gene: TRBV5-1; CDR3 DNA: TGCGCCAGCAGGCAGAACACTGAAGCTTTCTTT; CDR3 protein: CASRQNTEAFF
D gene: TRBD2; clone size: few; J gene: TRBJ2-5; V gene: TRBV5-1; CDR3 DNA: TGCGCCAGCAGTCCCTGGGCGGGACTAGCGGAAGAGACCCAGTACTTC; CDR3 protein: CASSPWAGLAEETQYF
D gene: TRBD2; clone size: many; J gene: TRBJ2-7; V gene: TRBV4-1; CDR3 DNA: TGCGCCAGCAGTCGCTCTAGCGGGAGCTCCTACGAGCAGTACTTC; CDR3 protein: CASSRSSGSSYEQYF
D gene: -; clone size: -; J gene: TRBJ1-6; V gene: TRBV21-1; CDR3 DNA: TGTGCCAGCAGCCCCCGGGACAGTGGGTATTCACCCCTCCACTTT; CDR3 protein: CASSPRDSGYSPLHF
D gene: -; clone size: -; J gene: TRBJ2-1; V gene: TRBV15; CDR3 DNA: TGTGCCACCAGCAGAGATACCCGGGAGACCCACCTTGGGCAGTTCTTC; CDR3 protein: CATSRDTRETHLGQFF
D gene: TRBD1; clone size: -; J gene: TRBJ2-2; V gene: TRBV13; CDR3 DNA: TGTGCCAGCAACACAGGGGGCAAAACCGGGGAGCTGTTTTTT; CDR3 protein: CASNTGGKTGELFF
D gene: -; clone size: -; J gene: TRBJ2-5; V gene: TRBV5-1; CDR3 DNA: TGCGCCAGCAGCTTGAGGTTAGGGGCACAAGAGACCCAGTACTTC; CDR3 protein: CASSLRLGAQETQYF
D gene: TRBD2; clone size: -; J gene: TRBJ2-1; V gene: TRBV4-1; CDR3 DNA: TGCGCCAGCAGCCAAGATCGAGGGACTAGCGGGGGAAATGAGCAGTTCTTC; CDR3 protein: CASSQDRGTSGGNEQFF
D gene: -; clone size: few; J gene: TRBJ2-7; V gene: TRBV18; CDR3 DNA: TGTGCCAGCTCACCATTCCAGGCTTCAGTGGAGCAGTACTTC; CDR3 protein: CASSPFQASVEQYF
D gene: TRBD2; clone size: -; J gene: TRBJ2-5; V gene: TRBV11-1; CDR3 DNA: TGTGCCAGCAGCTCTATCTGGGGGACTAGTGTAGCTCAAGAGACCCAGTACTTC; CDR3 protein: CASSSIWGTSVAQETQYF
D gene: -; clone size: -; J gene: TRBJ2-7; V gene: TRBV29-1; CDR3 DNA: TGCAGCGCCTTCGGGCTGAGCTACTACGAGCAGTACTTC; CDR3 protein: CSAFGLSYYEQYF
D gene: TRBD1; clone size: few; J gene: TRBJ1-4; V gene: TRBV7-8; CDR3 DNA: TGTGCCAGCAGCTTACGTCCCCAAGGACAGGGGGGATTGAATGAAAAACTGTTTTTT; CDR3 protein: CASSLRPQGQGGLNEKLFF
D gene: -; clone size: few; J gene: TRBJ1-5; V gene: TRBV24-1; CDR3 DNA: TGTGCCACCAGTGATTTAAGGAGGGGAAGAAGCGGCTATAGCAATCAGCCCCAGCATTTT; CDR3 protein: CATSDLRRGRSGYSNQPQHF
D gene: -; clone size: few; J gene: TRBJ2-1; V gene: TRBV7-9; CDR3 DNA: TGTGCCAGCAGCCCCCCCGGTAGGGAGCAGTTCTTC; CDR3 protein: CASSPPGREQFF
D gene: -; clone size: -; J gene: TRBJ2-7; V gene: TRBV15; CDR3 DNA: TGTGCCACCAGCAGAGCAACAGCATTTCACTCCTACGAGCAGTACTTC; CDR3 protein: CATSRATAFHSYEQYF
D gene: TRBD2; clone size: -; J gene: TRBJ2-2; V gene: TRBV3-1; CDR3 DNA: TGTGCCAGCAGCCACGGACTAGCGGGTGGGGAGCTGTTTTTT; CDR3 protein: CASSHGLAGGELFF
D gene: TRBD1; clone size: few; J gene: TRBJ2-7; V gene: TRBV10-3; CDR3 DNA: TGTGCCATCAGCCCGGGACAGGGTCCCTACGAGCAGTACTTC; CDR3 protein: CAISPGQGPYEQYF
D gene: -; clone size: many; J gene: TRBJ2-5; V gene: TRBV12-3/TRBV12-4; CDR3 DNA: TGTGCCAGCAGTCCGGACAGAGGAGAGACCCAGTACTTC; CDR3 protein: CASSPDRGETQYF
D gene: TRBD2; clone size: -; J gene: TRBJ2-6; V gene: TRBV7-3; CDR3 DNA: TGTGCCAGCAGCTCCCCATGGCCTAGCGGGACAACTGGGGCCAACGTCCTGACTTTC; CDR3 protein: CASSSPWPSGTTGANVLTF
D gene: TRBD2; clone size: -; J gene: TRBJ2-1; V gene: TRBV11-1; CDR3 DNA: TGTGCCAGCAGCGCCCGGACTAGCGGGTTGAGCTCCTACAATGAGCAGTTCTTC; CDR3 protein: CASSARTSGLSSYNEQFF
D gene: -; clone size: -; J gene: TRBJ2-1; V gene: TRBV4-1; CDR3 DNA: TGCGCCAGCAGCAAGGTAGCAGGAGGCAATGAGCAGTTCTTC; CDR3 protein: CASSKVAGGNEQFF
D gene: -; clone size: few; J gene: TRBJ2-4; V gene: TRBV6-5; CDR3 DNA: TGTGCCAGCAGTTCAGGACACATTCAGTACTTC; CDR3 protein: CASSSGHIQYF
D gene: -; clone size: few; J gene: TRBJ2-3; V gene: TRBV12-3/TRBV12-4; CDR3 DNA: TGTGCCAGCAGCCCCTCTTTGCTCTCAGATACGCAGTATTTT; CDR3 protein: CASSPSLLSDTQYF
D gene: -; clone size: -; J gene: TRBJ2-7; V gene: TRBV20-1; CDR3 DNA: TGCAGTCCTCTCCGGGACGGCCCCTACGAGCAGTACTTC; CDR3 protein: CSPLRDGPYEQYF
D gene: TRBD1; clone size: -; J gene: TRBJ2-7; V gene: TRBV6-1; CDR3 DNA: TGTGCCAGCAGCCCCGGGACAGAGACCTACGAGCAGTACTTC; CDR3 protein: CASSPGTETYEQYF
D gene: -; clone size: few; J gene: TRBJ2-3; V gene: TRBV2; CDR3 DNA: TGTGCCAGCACCTCCTTCCGAGATACGCAGTATTTT; CDR3 protein: CASTSFRDTQYF
D gene: -; clone size: few; J gene: TRBJ1-1; V gene: TRBV20-1; CDR3 DNA: TGCAGTGCTAGCTTCCGGAACACTGAAGCTTTCTTT; CDR3 protein: CSASFRNTEAFF
D gene: TRBD2; clone size: -; J gene: TRBJ2-2; V gene: TRBV6-5; CDR3 DNA: TGTGCCAGCAGTTACTCTGGACTAGCGGGAGCCGGGGAGCTGTTTTTT; CDR3 protein: CASSYSGLAGAGELFF
D gene: TRBD2; clone size: few; J gene: TRBJ2-1; V gene: TRBV29-1; CDR3 DNA: TGCAGCGCCGCGGGACTAGCGGGGGTTTACAATGAGCAGTTCTTC; CDR3 protein: CSAAGLAGVYNEQFF
D gene: -; clone size: -; J gene: TRBJ2-1; V gene: TRBV6-2/TRBV6-3; CDR3 DNA: TGTGCCAGCGTAGGTTGGTTAAGGGGGACCCACAATGAGCAGTTCTTC; CDR3 protein: CASVGWLRGTHNEQFF
D gene: TRBD1; clone size: -; J gene: TRBJ2-3; V gene: TRBV7-9; CDR3 DNA: TGTGCCAGCAGCTTTCGGACAGGGGGCACAGATACGCAGTATTTT; CDR3 protein: CASSFRTGGTDTQYF
D gene: TRBD1; clone size: -; J gene: TRBJ1-2; V gene: TRBV4-2; CDR3 DNA: TGTGCCAGCAGCCAGTCCCCGACAGGGTATGGCTACACCTTC; CDR3 protein: CASSQSPTGYGYTF
D gene: TRBD2; clone size: few; J gene: TRBJ2-1; V gene: TRBV7-9; CDR3 DNA: TGTGCCAGCAGCTTGACTAGCGGGCCCCCCAATGAGCAGTTCTTC; CDR3 protein: CASSLTSGPPNEQFF
D gene: -; clone size: -; J gene: TRBJ2-7; V gene: TRBV5-1; CDR3 DNA: TGCGCCAGCAGCCCGGAACAGGGCCCTCAGGGGGAGCAGTACTTC; CDR3 protein: CASSPEQGPQGEQYF
D gene: TRBD1; clone size: -; J gene: TRBJ1-2; V gene: TRBV5-1; CDR3 DNA: TGCGCCAGCAGCGTAGACAGGGGGCGCATAACTGGTGGCTACACCTTC; CDR3 protein: CASSVDRGRITGGYTF
D gene: TRBD2; clone size: -; J gene: TRBJ2-3; V gene: TRBV5-1; CDR3 DNA: TGCGCCAGCAGCTTGGGACTAGCGGGAACCCCTAGCACAGATACGCAGTATTTT; CDR3 protein: CASSLGLAGTPSTDTQYF
D gene: -; clone size: -; J gene: TRBJ2-1; V gene: TRBV9; CDR3 DNA: TGTGCCAGCAGCGCAGGGACCGGAGTCGGTGAGCAGTTCTTC; CDR3 protein: CASSAGTGVGEQFF
D gene: -; clone size: few; J gene: TRBJ1-1; V gene: TRBV5-1; CDR3 DNA: TGCGCCAGCAGCTTGGTCGTAGGGGATCGGACTGAAGCTTTCTTT; CDR3 protein: CASSLVVGDRTEAFF
D gene: -; clone size: -; J gene: TRBJ2-2; V gene: TRBV27; CDR3 DNA: TGTGCCAGGAGTTTTTACGGAAACACCGGGGAGCTGTTTTTT; CDR3 protein: CARSFYGNTGELFF
D gene: -; clone size: few; J gene: TRBJ2-3; V gene: TRBV12-3/TRBV12-4; CDR3 DNA: TGTGCCAGCACCTATCAACCCACAGATACGCAGTATTTT; CDR3 protein: CASTYQPTDTQYF
D gene: -; clone size: -; J gene: TRBJ1-1; V gene: TRBV5-1; CDR3 DNA: TGCGCCAGCAGCTTTTGGGCACGGAGAACTGAAGCTTTCTTT; CDR3 protein: CASSFWARRTEAFF
D gene: -; clone size: few; J gene: TRBJ2-5; V gene: TRBV10-3; CDR3 DNA: TGTGCCATCAGCCCGGGGCTCCAAGAGACCCAGTACTTC; CDR3 protein: CAISPGLQETQYF
D gene: TRBD2; clone size: -; J gene: TRBJ2-4; V gene: TRBV11-2; CDR3 DNA: TGTGCCAGCAGCCCCCGCGCGGGAGCAGCCAAAAACATTCAGTACTTC; CDR3 protein: CASSPRAGAAKNIQYF
D gene: -; clone size: few; J gene: TRBJ2-1; V gene: TRBV5-1; CDR3 DNA: TGCGCCAGCAGCTTTAGACCGGGACCCCCCTACAATGAGCAGTTCTTC; CDR3 protein: CASSFRPGPPYNEQFF
D gene: TRBD1; clone size: few; J gene: TRBJ2-7; V gene: TRBV20-1; CDR3 DNA: TGCAGTGCCTTTCCCCGGGACAGCTCCTACGAGCAGTACTTC; CDR3 protein: CSAFPRDSSYEQYF
D gene: TRBD2; clone size: few; J gene: TRBJ2-1; V gene: TRBV12-3/TRBV12-4; CDR3 DNA: TGTGCCAGCAGTCCAACTAGCGGGAGGGCCCGTGTGCAGTTCTTC; CDR3 protein: CASSPTSGRARVQFF
D gene: -; clone size: -; J gene: TRBJ1-6; V gene: TRBV27; CDR3 DNA: TGTGCCAGCAGTGTCTCCTATAATTCACCCCTCCACTTT; CDR3 protein: CASSVSYNSPLHF
D gene: TRBD2; clone size: -; J gene: TRBJ2-2; V gene: TRBV11-2; CDR3 DNA: TGTGCCAGCAGCCCGGGGACTAGCGGGAGCCCCGGGGAGCTGTTTTTT; CDR3 protein: CASSPGTSGSPGELFF